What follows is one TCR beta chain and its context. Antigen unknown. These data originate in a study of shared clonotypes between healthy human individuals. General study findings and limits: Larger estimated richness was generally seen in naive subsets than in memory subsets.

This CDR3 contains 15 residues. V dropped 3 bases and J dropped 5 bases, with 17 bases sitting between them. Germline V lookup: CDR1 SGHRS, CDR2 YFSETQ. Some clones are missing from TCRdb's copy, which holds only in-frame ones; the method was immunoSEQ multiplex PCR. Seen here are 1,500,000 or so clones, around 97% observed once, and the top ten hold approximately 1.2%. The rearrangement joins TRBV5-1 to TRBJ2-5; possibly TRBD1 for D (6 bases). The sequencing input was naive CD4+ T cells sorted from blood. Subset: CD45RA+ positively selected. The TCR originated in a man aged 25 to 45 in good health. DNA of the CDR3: TGCGCCAGCAGCTCGCTGTCAGGGGCAGGGGAGACCCAGTACTTC. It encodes CASSSLSGAGETQYF.